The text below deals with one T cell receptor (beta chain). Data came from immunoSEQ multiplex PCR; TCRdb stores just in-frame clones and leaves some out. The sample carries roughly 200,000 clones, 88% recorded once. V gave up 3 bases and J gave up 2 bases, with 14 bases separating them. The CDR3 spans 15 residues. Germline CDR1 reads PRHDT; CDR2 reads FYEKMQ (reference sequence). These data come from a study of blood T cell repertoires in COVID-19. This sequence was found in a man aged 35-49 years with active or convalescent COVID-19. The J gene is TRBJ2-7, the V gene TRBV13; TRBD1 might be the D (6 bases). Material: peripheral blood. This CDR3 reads CASSLGKGGAYEQYF. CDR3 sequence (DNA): TGTGCCAGCAGCTTGGGAAAAGGGGGTGCCTACGAGCAGTACTTC. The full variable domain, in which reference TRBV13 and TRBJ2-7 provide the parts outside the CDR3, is AAGVIQSPRHLIKEKRETATLKCYPIPRHDTVYWYQQGPGQDPQFLISFYEKMQSDKGSIPDRFSAQQFSDYHSELNMSSLELGDSALYFCASSLGKGGAYEQYFGPGTRLTVT.